The 19 T cell receptor beta chains below come from one sample, sequenced in a study of T-cell reconstitution after alpha-beta-depleted transplantation in children (dated by TCRdb to the mid-2010s). Library construction relied on PCR. The sequencer was an Illumina HiSeq 2500. To normalize quantification of the TCRbeta repertoire, the TCR libraries were built with molecular barcoding that relied on unique molecular identifiers. TCRdb redid the processing of the public reads, applying fastp at Q25 and MiXCR, and retained in-frame beta chains. Duplicate CDR3 protein sequences are folded into a single record with the most common DNA and genes. Here the sample has roughly 570,000 distinct CDR3 sequences; over 20% occur a single time. Under 45% of the sample lies in the top ten. The treatment or condition label of this sample denotes: allogeneic hematopoietic cell transplantation with graft depleted of TCRalphabeta T cells and CD19 B cells.

The input for sequencing was PBMCs, taken before TCRalphabeta/CD19-depleted stem cell transplant. These TCRs come from a boy under three years old with Wiskott-Aldrich syndrome, due to receive a stem cell transplant.

The chain links TRBV30 to TRBJ2-7, with D tentatively TRBD1 or TRBD2 (5 bases each). The CDR3 loop spans 14 amino acids. Germline lookup yields CDR1 GTSNPN and CDR2 SVGIG (reference sequence). V was trimmed by 2 bases and J by 4 bases, leaving 15 bases between them. CDR3 nucleotide sequence: TGTGCCTGGAGTCGCGCGATGGGACCATACGAGCAGTACTTC. Amino acid sequence: CAWSRAMGPYEQYF.

This clonotype came up a few times. J is TRBJ1-1 and V is TRBV19; D unresolved. Germline CDR1 and CDR2: LNHDA and SQIVND (reference sequence). This CDR3 contains 12 residues. Deletions cut 9 bases from V and 1 base from J, with 9 bases between. The chain's CDR3 is CASLKGNTEAFF. The DNA for the CDR3 is TGTGCCAGCCTAAAAGGGAACACTGAAGCTTTCTTT. Variable domain in full (rest from reference TRBV19 and TRBJ1-1): DGGITQSPKYLFRKEGQNVTLSCEQNLNHDAMYWYRQDPGQGLRLIYYSQIVNDFQKGDIAEGYSVSREKKESFPLTVTSAQKNPTAFYLCASLKGNTEAFFGQGTRLTVV.

The chain is built from TRBV15 and TRBJ2-1; 9 bases are shared with TRBD2. V lost 1 base and J lost 10; bases outside the gene matches: 11. The CDR3 covers 16 residues. Germline V gene data show CDR1 as LNHNV and CDR2 as YYDKDF (reference sequence). The CDR3 DNA follows: TGTGCCACCAGCAGAGGAGGGATTAGCGGGAGACTAGAGCAGTTCTTC. Translated, it gives CATSRGGISGRLEQFF. Full variable domain (missing parts from reference TRBV15 and TRBJ2-1): DAMVIQNPRYQVTQFGKPVTLSCSQTLNHNVMYWYQQKSSQAPKLLFHYYDKDFNNEADTPDNFQSRRPNTSFCFLDIRSPGLGDTAMYLCATSRGGISGRLEQFFGPGTRLTVL.

The V gene is TRBV27, the J gene TRBJ2-7; D is tentatively TRBD1 or TRBD2 (5 bases each). The CDR3 length is 15 residues. Germline V lookup: CDR1 MNHEY, CDR2 SMNVEV (reference sequence). With 2 bases removed from V and 6 bases from J, the gap between germline ends came to 17 bases. The CDR3 region is CASSLEGTLRGEQYF. CDR3 nucleotides: TGTGCCAGCAGTTTAGAAGGGACGCTAAGGGGCGAGCAGTACTTC.

In this sample, this clonotype turned up a few times. CDR3 coding DNA: TGCGCCAGCAGCTTGACGGGCGGGAGCTCCTACAATGAGCAGTTCTTC. Translating gives CASSLTGGSSYNEQFF. The chain joins TRBV5-1 to TRBJ2-1, with 7 bases matching TRBD2. CDR1 SGHRS and CDR2 YFSETQ come from the germline V gene. The junction had 4 bases not matched to a gene; V was cut back by 1 base and J by 0 bases. CDR3 length: 16 amino acids.

The rearrangement uses TRBV24-1 and TRBJ2-1, with a tentative D call TRBD2 (6 bases). The germline V gene encodes CDR1 KGHDR and CDR2 SFDVKD. V lost 7 bases and J 8 bases, leaving 17 bases between the germline ends. The CDR3 is 14 residues long. The CDR3 sequence is CATSRGLSGDEQFF. DNA for the CDR3: TGTGCCACCAGCCGGGGACTTAGCGGCGATGAGCAGTTCTTC.

This clonotype has only a few counts. The V and J genes are TRBV5-1 and TRBJ2-7; D may match TRBD1 or TRBD2 (5 bases each). CDR3 length: 15 residues. The germline gives CDR1 SGHRS, CDR2 YFSETQ. Trimming removed 6 bases from V and 5 bases from J, with 21 bases in between. The CDR3 nucleotides read TGCGCCAGCACGTCCGGGACCACGGTTCGTGACGAGCAGTACTTC. Amino acid sequence: CASTSGTTVRDEQYF.

CDR3 bases: TGCGCCAGCAGCGAGGGGACTAGGGGTGACACAGATACGCAGTATTTT. Translation: CASSEGTRGDTDTQYF. The chain couples TRBV5-1 to TRBJ2-3; 8 bases agree with TRBD2. The CDR3 is made up of 16 amino acids. J lost 2 bases, V lost 4 bases, and 9 bases had no gene match. Per the germline V gene, CDR1 is SGHRS and CDR2 is YFSETQ.

This clonotype was found a few times. J is TRBJ1-2 and V is TRBV6-5; no reliable D call. V lost 0 bases, J lost 2 bases, and 7 bases lay in between. This CDR3 comprises 14 residues. The V gene's germline CDR1 is MNHEY and CDR2 SVGAGI. The CDR3: CASSYSVGNYGYTF. The CDR3 region has the DNA TGTGCCAGCAGTTACTCCGTGGGGAACTATGGCTACACCTTC.

The chain has TRBV5-1 and TRBJ1-1; 8 positions agree with TRBD1. The CDR3 is made up of 15 amino acids. Trimming removed 4 bases from V and 6 bases from J; junction bases left unmatched: 11. CDR1 is SGHRS and CDR2 is YFSETQ in the germline V gene. The CDR3 here is CASSVGQVIWAEAFF. CDR3 DNA sequence: TGCGCCAGCAGCGTGGGACAGGTCATCTGGGCTGAAGCTTTCTTT.

This clonotype was recorded a few times. J is TRBJ2-3 and V is TRBV7-2; 10 bases map to TRBD2. Per the germline V gene, CDR1 is SGHTA and CDR2 is FQGNSA. The CDR3 covers 13 residues. With V trimmed by 3 bases and J by 6 bases, 0 bases remained unmatched. The CDR3 here is CASSFSGRDTQYF. CDR3 in DNA: TGTGCCAGCAGCTTTAGCGGGAGGGATACGCAGTATTTT.

The chain carries TRBV4-1 and TRBJ2-1; perhaps TRBD2 as D (6 bases). The CDR3 extends over 12 amino acids. Germline V lookup: CDR1 MGHRA, CDR2 YSYEKL. V lost 4 bases to trimming and J lost 10 bases, with 11 bases between them. CDR3 nucleotides: TGCGCCAGCAGCCGAGGACTACCCGAGCAGTTCTTC. Protein product: CASSRGLPEQFF.

This clonotype occurred a few times. The rearrangement links TRBV20-1 to TRBJ1-4; D gene unclear. This CDR3 has 16 residues. The V end lost 0 bases, the J end lost 0 bases, and 11 bases lay between the germline ends. Germline-derived CDR1 and CDR2 are DFQATT and SNEGSKA (reference sequence). The CDR3 protein is CSARDLRASTNEKLFF. CDR3 coding DNA: TGCAGTGCTAGAGATCTAAGGGCATCAACTAATGAAAAACTGTTTTTT.

The V gene is TRBV5-1, the J gene TRBJ2-1, with 14 bases aligning to TRBD2. Germline V CDR1 and CDR2: SGHRS, YFSETQ. The CDR3 is made up of 17 amino acids. The J segment lost 2 bases and the V segment lost 3 bases, leaving 4 bases of the junction unmatched. The CDR3: CASSWGTSGSPYNEQFF. In DNA, the CDR3 is TGCGCCAGCAGCTGGGGGACTAGCGGGAGCCCCTACAATGAGCAGTTCTTC.

The chain is built from TRBV20-1 and TRBJ2-2, with a tentative D call TRBD2 (5 bases). The V gene's germline CDR1 is DFQATT and CDR2 SNEGSKA (reference sequence). V lost 3 bases to trimming and J lost 6 bases, with 11 bases between them. This CDR3 comprises 13 residues. Here the CDR3 DNA reads TGCAGTGCTAGTGTGGGAGACCCCGGGGAGCTGTTTTTT. This gives the protein CSASVGDPGELFF.

In its sample, this clonotype was seen a few times. The chain carries TRBV29-1 and TRBJ1-1; 7 positions match TRBD1. With V trimmed by 3 bases and J by 7 bases, 8 bases remained unmatched. CDR1 and CDR2 (germline): SQVTM, ANQGSEA. The CDR3 covers 13 residues. The DNA of the CDR3 is TGCAGCGTTGAGGCTTTAAGACAGGGTGAAGCTTTCTTT. This translates into CSVEALRQGEAFF.

J is TRBJ2-7 and V is TRBV5-1; TRBD2 might be the D (6 bases). From germline, CDR1 is SGHRS and CDR2 YFSETQ. The CDR3 is made up of 14 amino acids. Between the trimmed V and J ends, which lost 2 bases and 2 bases, there was a span of 11 bases. CDR3 coding DNA: TGCGCCAGCAGCTTCGGACTAACCACCTACGAGCAGTACTTC. Amino acid sequence: CASSFGLTTYEQYF. Full variable domain (missing parts from reference TRBV5-1 and TRBJ2-7): KAGVTQTPRYLIKTRGQQVTLSCSPISGHRSVSWYQQTPGQGLQFLFEYFSETQRNKGNFPGRFSGRQFSNSRSEMNVSTLELGDSALYLCASSFGLTTYEQYFGPGTRLTVT.

The V and J genes are TRBV4-1 and TRBJ2-1; possibly TRBD1 for D (6 bases). The germline V and J ends were trimmed by 2 bases and 3 bases, with 14 bases remaining between them. Germline assignment: CDR1 MGHRA and CDR2 YSYEKL. The CDR3 is 16 residues long. The CDR3 nucleotides are TGCGCCAGCAGCCAATTACCTTTAGGGGGCTACAATGAGCAGTTCTTC. It yields the protein CASSQLPLGGYNEQFF.

This clonotype showed up just a few times. V usage is TRBV20-1 and J usage is TRBJ1-1; tentative D call: TRBD1 (5 bases). This CDR3 is built from 11 residues. CDR1 is DFQATT and CDR2 is SNEGSKA in the germline V gene (reference sequence). V was trimmed by 2 bases and J by 7 bases, leaving 8 bases between them. The CDR3 here is CSARQGLEAFF. The CDR3 region has the DNA TGCAGTGCTAGACAGGGTCTTGAAGCTTTCTTT.